A single sample gave rise to the 5 T cell receptor beta chains below, sequenced in a study of vaccination effects on CD4 cells after COVID-19 (dated 2022 in TCRdb). Their recognized antigens are unknown. The library was produced with the immunoSEQ multiplex PCR assay. In TCRdb, the immuneACCESS table is reduced to in-frame sequences with V and J assigned. These tables do not hold every clone; where another copy was compared, an unresolved V gene accounts for under half, and the others remain unexplained. A total of 29,000 or so clones appear in this sample, around 74% of them only once. The ten largest clones capture 15% to 20% of the sample. In the ViraFEST assay, PBMC were stimulated with viral peptide pools, and antigen-specific CD4+ T cell clonotypes were then identified by expansion using TCR sequencing. After less than eleven days of culture, CD4+ T cells were isolated with the EasySep CD4+ T cell isolation kit. Each participant got two doses of an mRNA SARS-CoV-2 vaccine, either BNT162b2 or mRNA-1273.

The sample in question was CD4+ T cells from PBMCs cultured with HCoV-OC43 spike peptides, obtained after COVID-19 vaccination. The cell subset or site label for this specimen denotes: HCoV-OC43 spike overlapping peptide pool stimulation. Receptor source: a human donor who received a COVID-19 vaccine.

This chain joins TRBV3-1 (or the pseudogene TRBV3-2) and TRBJ2-3, with D maybe TRBD2 (5 bases). There are 14 residues in the CDR3. Trimming took 0 bases from V and 4 from J, leaving 8 bases between them. Germline assignment: CDR1 LGHDT and CDR2 YNNKEL (reference sequence). CDR3 sequence reads: CASSQESLADTQYF. The CDR3 region has the DNA TGTGCCAGCAGCCAAGAATCACTAGCAGATACGCAGTATTTT.

In this sample, this clone turned up a few times. V usage is TRBV9 and J usage is TRBJ2-1, with no clear D. The ends were cut back, 3 bases at V and 4 bases at J, with 11 bases in the middle. The CDR3 is 14 amino acids. Per the germline V gene, CDR1 is SGDLS and CDR2 is YYNGEE. The CDR3 DNA reads TGTGCCAGCAGCGCAGTTGGTGGGTACAATGAGCAGTTCTTC. Residues: CASSAVGGYNEQFF.

The chain combines TRBV6-5 with TRBJ1-3; TRBD1 might be the D (5 bases). Looked up from germline, CDR1 is MNHEY and CDR2 is SVGAGI. The V gene lost 2 bases and the J gene lost 4 bases, with 12 bases spanning the gap. The CDR3 has 15 residues. The CDR3 here is CASSYQAGGGNTIYF. The CDR3 nucleotides are TGTGCCAGCAGTTACCAGGCCGGGGGAGGAAACACCATATATTTT.

This clone is medium-sized in the sample. The genes are TRBV2 and TRBJ1-2, with D unclear. V dropped 3 bases and J dropped 5 bases, with 13 bases sitting between them. The CDR3 is made up of 14 amino acids. Germline V gene lookup returns CDR1 SNHLY and CDR2 FYNNEI. This CDR3 reads CASSETPGPYGYTF. The CDR3 bases are TGTGCCAGCAGTGAGACCCCCGGCCCTTATGGCTACACCTTC.

This clone has only a few counts. The V gene is TRBV5-1, the J gene TRBJ1-6, with 8 bases aligning to TRBD1. The germline gives CDR1 SGHRS, CDR2 YFSETQ. V lost 4 bases to trimming and J lost 7 bases; unmatched junction nucleotides: 7. The CDR3 spans 15 residues. The CDR3 DNA reads TGCGCCAGCAGCCAAGACAGGGGAACAAATTCACCCCTCCACTTT. Its protein is CASSQDRGTNSPLHF.